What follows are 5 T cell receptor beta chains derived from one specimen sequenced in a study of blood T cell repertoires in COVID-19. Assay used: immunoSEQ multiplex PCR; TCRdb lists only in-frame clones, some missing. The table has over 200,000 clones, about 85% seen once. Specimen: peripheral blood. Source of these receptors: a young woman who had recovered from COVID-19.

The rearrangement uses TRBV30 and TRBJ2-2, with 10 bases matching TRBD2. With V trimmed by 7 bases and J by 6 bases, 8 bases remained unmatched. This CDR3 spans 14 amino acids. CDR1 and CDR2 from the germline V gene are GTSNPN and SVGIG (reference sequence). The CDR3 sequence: CASDSGRASGELFF. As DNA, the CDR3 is TGTGCCTCCGACAGCGGGAGGGCCTCCGGGGAGCTGTTTTTT.

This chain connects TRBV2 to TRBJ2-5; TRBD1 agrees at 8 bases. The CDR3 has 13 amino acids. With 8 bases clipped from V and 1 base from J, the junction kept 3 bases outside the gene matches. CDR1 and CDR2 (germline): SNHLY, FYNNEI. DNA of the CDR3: TGTGCCAGCGGGGACAGGAGCCAAGAGACCCAGTACTTC. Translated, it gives CASGDRSQETQYF.

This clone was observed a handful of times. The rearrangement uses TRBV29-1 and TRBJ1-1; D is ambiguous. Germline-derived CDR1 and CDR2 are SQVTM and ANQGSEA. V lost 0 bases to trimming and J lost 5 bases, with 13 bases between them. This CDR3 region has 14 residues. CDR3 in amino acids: CSVEDVWEGTEAFF. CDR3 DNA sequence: TGCAGCGTTGAAGACGTCTGGGAGGGAACTGAAGCTTTCTTT.

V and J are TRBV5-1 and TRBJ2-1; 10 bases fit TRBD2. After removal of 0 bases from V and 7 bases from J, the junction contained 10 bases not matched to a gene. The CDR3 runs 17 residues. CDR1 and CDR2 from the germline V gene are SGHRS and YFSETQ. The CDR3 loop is CASSLALASGRENEQFF. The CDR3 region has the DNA TGCGCCAGCAGCTTGGCCCTGGCTAGCGGGAGAGAAAATGAGCAGTTCTTC.

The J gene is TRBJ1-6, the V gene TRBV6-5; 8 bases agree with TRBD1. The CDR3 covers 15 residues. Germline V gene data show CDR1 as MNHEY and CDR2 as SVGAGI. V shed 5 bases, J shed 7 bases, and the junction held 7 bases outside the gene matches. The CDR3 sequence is CASSTGQGVNSPLHF. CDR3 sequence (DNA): TGTGCCAGCAGTACCGGACAGGGAGTAAATTCACCCCTCCACTTT.